This T cell receptor beta chain was identified during a study of breast tumors, draining lymph nodes, adjacent tissues. General observations from the study: Tumor TCR diversity was below lymph nodes but above nontumor tissue. Data fit most tumor T cells coming from lymph node, expanding in tumor. Luminal-like breast cancer showed significantly greater tumor-nontumor repertoire similarity than basal-like breast cancer did. Tumor T cell lymph node origin was a supported hypothesis, not proven.

Each CDR3 protein gets one entry after TCRdb re-called the multiplex PCR reads with MiXCR. The repertoire holds 290,000 or so distinct CDR3 sequences, with around 30% as singletons. CDR3 length: 13 amino acids. Trimming removed 7 bases from V and 2 bases from J, with 12 bases in between. Germline V lookup: CDR1 MNHEY, CDR2 SVGAGI. Breast cancer patients provided tissue from their axillary draining lymph nodes. Note on this clonotype: The antigen remains unidentified. Just one base apart from a much larger clone, this may be a read error.

This rearrangement joins TRBV6-5 to TRBJ2-7, with D perhaps TRBD1 (6 bases). Material for sequencing was axillary lymph node tissue. The source is a female donor with breast cancer. Some clones in this sample may be carry-over from other donors' samples. The CDR3 DNA reads as TGTGCCAGCACTGTAACAGGGACCTACGAGCAGTACTTC. Translation: CASTVTGTYEQYF.